One and the same sample provided the 14 T cell receptor beta chains below, sequenced in a study of blood T cell repertoires in COVID-19. Data came from immunoSEQ multiplex PCR; TCRdb stores just in-frame clones and leaves some out. This sample has roughly 200,000 clones, with approximately 80% found just once. Sequencing was performed on peripheral blood. The receptors were gathered from a woman in her 40s with COVID-19, enrolled during active disease.

The chain is built from TRBV5-1 and TRBJ2-5, with D tentatively TRBD1 (6 bases). The CDR3 extends over 14 amino acids. Germline V lookup: CDR1 SGHRS, CDR2 YFSETQ. V was shortened by 4 bases and J by 2 bases, with 12 bases between the two germline ends. As DNA, the CDR3 is TGCGCCAGCAGCGCCGGACAGATACAAGAGACCCAGTACTTC. This codes for CASSAGQIQETQYF.

The rearrangement joins TRBV6-5 to TRBJ1-6; D unresolved. Trimming shortened V by 6 bases and J by 7 bases, and 13 bases separated the two germline ends. The CDR3 loop spans 14 amino acids. CDR1 is MNHEY, CDR2 SVGAGI, per germline. In nucleotides, the CDR3 is TGTGCCAGCAGGAAACGCGAATTGAATTCACCCCTCCACTTT. As protein: CASRKRELNSPLHF.

This clone was detected once. The chain combines TRBV9 with TRBJ1-5, with a possible D match to TRBD1 (6 bases). V was cut by 3 bases and J by 1 base, with 8 bases left in between. The V gene's germline CDR1 is SGDLS and CDR2 YYNGEE. The CDR3 consists of 14 residues. This chain's CDR3 is CASSARGSNQPQHF. As DNA, the CDR3 is TGTGCCAGCAGCGCCAGGGGAAGCAATCAGCCCCAGCATTTT.

V and J are TRBV24-1 and TRBJ2-3; D not certain. The CDR3 is 12 amino acids. V was clipped by 1 base and J by 7 bases, with 5 bases between them. The germline V gene has CDR1 KGHDR and CDR2 SFDVKD. CDR3 sequence reads: CATSDFGYTQYF. For the CDR3, the DNA is TGTGCCACCAGTGATTTCGGTTATACGCAGTATTTT.

V is TRBV28 and J is TRBJ1-1; possibly TRBD1 for D (6 bases). Germline CDR1 and CDR2: MDHEN and SYDVKM. Trimming took off 6 bases at V and 1 base at J, with 18 bases between the two ends. CDR3 size: 16 residues. The chain's CDR3 is CASSSKNRVANTEAFF. In DNA, the CDR3 is TGTGCCAGCAGCAGTAAAAACAGGGTGGCGAACACTGAAGCTTTCTTT.

With regard to this clone: The limits of the CDR3 on the DNA are not certain, so only TCRdb's listed CDR3 is given. CDR3 sequence reads: CATSDFGPGGKNEQFF. The rearrangement uses TRBV24-1 and TRBJ2-1; the table's D call TRBD1 went unverified against the DNA. Germline CDR1 and CDR2: KGHDR and SFDVKD. Ends included, the CDR3 has 16 residues.

The chain employs TRBV4-2 and TRBJ2-5; 8 bases map to TRBD2. Germline values: CDR1 LGHNA, CDR2 YNFKEQ. The CDR3 is 15 amino acids. V was pared by 1 base and J by 4 bases, with 5 bases of the junction left unmatched. The CDR3 DNA reads as TGTGCCAGCAGCCAAGGGGGACTAGATGCAGAGACCCAGTACTTC. It yields the protein CASSQGGLDAETQYF.

This chain uses TRBV12-2 with TRBJ2-3; TRBD1 is the table's D call, not checked against the DNA. TRBV12-2 is a documented pseudogene. This CDR3 has 16 amino acids. The CDR3 protein is CASRLAYRGRTDTQYF. The CDR3 DNA reads as TGTGCAAGTCGCTTAGCCTACAGGGGCCGCACAGATACGCAGTATTTT.

A single count supports this clone. The rearrangement joins TRBV12-3 or TRBV12-4 to TRBJ1-2; D not resolved. The CDR3 loop spans 12 amino acids. With 3 bases removed from V and 1 base from J, the gap between germline ends came to 3 bases. The CDR3 bases are TGTGCCAGCAGTTTCGGTAACTATGGCTACACCTTC. Translating gives CASSFGNYGYTF.

The chain is built from TRBV24-1 and TRBJ2-7; unclear D gene. CDR3 size: 12 residues. Germline V gene data show CDR1 as KGHDR and CDR2 as SFDVKD. Trimming stripped 4 bases from V and 3 bases from J, with 6 bases between. As DNA, the CDR3 is TGTGCCACCAGTGACTTATTCTACGAGCAGTACTTC. Translation gives CATSDLFYEQYF.

Only one count was recorded for this clone. The chain carries TRBV3-1 (or the pseudogene TRBV3-2) and TRBJ1-1; D is perhaps TRBD1 (6 bases). Germline lookup yields CDR1 LGHDT and CDR2 YNNKEL (reference sequence). This CDR3 is 18 amino acids long. Trimming took 4 bases from V and 0 from J, leaving 21 bases between them. This CDR3 is CASSPVTGIAGVNTEAFF. CDR3 coding DNA: TGTGCCAGCAGCCCCGTAACAGGGATCGCGGGAGTGAACACTGAAGCTTTCTTT.

The chain joins TRBV19 to TRBJ1-6; D ambiguous. The CDR3 sequence is 13 residues long. Per the germline V gene, CDR1 is LNHDA and CDR2 is SQIVND (reference sequence). V was pared by 7 bases and J by 10 bases, with 14 bases between. The CDR3 region has the DNA TGTGCCAGTATGACCGGGAGCGGATCACCCCTCCACTTT. Residues: CASMTGSGSPLHF.

The chain is built from TRBV7-9 and TRBJ2-3, with D perhaps matching TRBD1 (5 bases). Germline V gene lookup returns CDR1 SEHNR and CDR2 FQNEAQ (reference sequence). V gave up 1 base and J gave up 5 bases, with 13 bases separating them. The CDR3 totals 15 residues. In DNA form, the CDR3 reads TGTGCCAGCAGCTTAGAGGGCAGGGAAATAGATACGCAGTATTTT. This encodes CASSLEGREIDTQYF.

V and J are TRBV19 and TRBJ2-5; tentative D call: TRBD2 (6 bases). This CDR3 has 14 amino acids. The germline V gene has CDR1 LNHDA and CDR2 SQIVND (reference sequence). V shed 3 bases and J shed 5 bases, with 13 bases lying between them. The CDR3 coding sequence is TGTGCCAGTAGTATCCGCTCGGGGGAGGAGACCCAGTACTTC. As protein: CASSIRSGEETQYF.